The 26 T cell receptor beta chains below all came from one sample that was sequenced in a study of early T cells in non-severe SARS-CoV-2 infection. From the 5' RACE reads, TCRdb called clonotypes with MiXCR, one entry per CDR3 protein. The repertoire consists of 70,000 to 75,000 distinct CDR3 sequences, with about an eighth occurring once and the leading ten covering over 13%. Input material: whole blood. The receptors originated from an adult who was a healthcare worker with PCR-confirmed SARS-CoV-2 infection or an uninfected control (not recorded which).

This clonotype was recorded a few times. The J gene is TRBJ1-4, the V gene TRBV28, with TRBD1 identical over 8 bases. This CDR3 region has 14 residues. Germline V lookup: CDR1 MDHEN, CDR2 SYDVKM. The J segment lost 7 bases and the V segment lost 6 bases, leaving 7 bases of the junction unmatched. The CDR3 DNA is TGTGCCAGCAGCGTGACAGGGGAGGGTGAAAAACTGTTTTTT. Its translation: CASSVTGEGEKLFF.

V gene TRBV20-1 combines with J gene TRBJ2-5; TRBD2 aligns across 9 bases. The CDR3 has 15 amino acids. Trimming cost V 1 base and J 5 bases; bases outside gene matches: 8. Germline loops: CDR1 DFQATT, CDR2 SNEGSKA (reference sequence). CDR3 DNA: TGCAGTGCTAGAGCGCTAGCGGGGTGGGTGGAGACCCAGTACTTC. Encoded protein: CSARALAGWVETQYF.

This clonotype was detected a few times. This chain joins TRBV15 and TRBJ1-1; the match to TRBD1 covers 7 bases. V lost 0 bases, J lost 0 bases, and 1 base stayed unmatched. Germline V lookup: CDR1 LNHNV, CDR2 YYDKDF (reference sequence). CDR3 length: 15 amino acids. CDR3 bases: TGTGCCACCAGCAGAGATCAGGGGGTGAACACTGAAGCTTTCTTT. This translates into CATSRDQGVNTEAFF.

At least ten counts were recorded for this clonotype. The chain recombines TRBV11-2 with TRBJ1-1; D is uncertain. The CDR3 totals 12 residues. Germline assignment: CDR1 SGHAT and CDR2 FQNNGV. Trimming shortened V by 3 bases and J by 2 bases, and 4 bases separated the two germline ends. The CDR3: CASSLINTEAFF. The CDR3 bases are TGTGCCAGCAGCTTGATTAACACTGAAGCTTTCTTT. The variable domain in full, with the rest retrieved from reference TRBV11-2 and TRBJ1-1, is EAGVAQSPRYKIIEKRQSVAFWCNPISGHATLYWYQQILGQGPKLLIQFQNNGVVDDSQLPKDRFSAERLKGVDSTLKIQPAKLEDSAVYLCASSLINTEAFFGQGTRLTVV.

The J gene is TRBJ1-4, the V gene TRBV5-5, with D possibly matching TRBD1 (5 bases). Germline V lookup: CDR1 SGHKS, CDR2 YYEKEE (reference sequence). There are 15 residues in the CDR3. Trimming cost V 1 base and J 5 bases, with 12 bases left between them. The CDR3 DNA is TGTGCCAGCAGCTTGTCGGGGCCTGGGAATGAAAAACTGTTTTTT. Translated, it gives CASSLSGPGNEKLFF.

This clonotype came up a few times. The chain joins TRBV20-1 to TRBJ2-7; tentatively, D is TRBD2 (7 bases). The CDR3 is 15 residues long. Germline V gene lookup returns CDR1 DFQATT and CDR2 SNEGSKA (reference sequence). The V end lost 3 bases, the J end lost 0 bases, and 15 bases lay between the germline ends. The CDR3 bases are TGCAGTGCTAGGTCCCTCGGGGGGCCCTCCTACGAGCAGTACTTC. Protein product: CSARSLGGPSYEQYF.

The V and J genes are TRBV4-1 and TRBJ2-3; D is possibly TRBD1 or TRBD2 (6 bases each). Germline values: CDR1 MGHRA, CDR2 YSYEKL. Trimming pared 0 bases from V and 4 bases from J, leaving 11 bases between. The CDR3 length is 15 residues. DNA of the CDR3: TGCGCCAGCAGCCAAGAGGGGGGCAGCGCAGATACGCAGTATTTT. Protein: CASSQEGGSADTQYF.

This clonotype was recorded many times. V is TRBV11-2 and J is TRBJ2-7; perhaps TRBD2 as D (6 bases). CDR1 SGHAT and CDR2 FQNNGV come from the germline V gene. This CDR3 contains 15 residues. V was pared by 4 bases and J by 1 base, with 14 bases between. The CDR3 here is CASSSDGGFSYEQYF. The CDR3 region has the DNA TGTGCCAGCAGCTCCGATGGGGGGTTTTCCTACGAGCAGTACTTC.

CDR3 region: CARWSRWTSGPRTQETQYF. The CDR3 DNA sequence: TGCGCCAGGTGGAGCCGCTGGACTAGCGGGCCTAGGACTCAAGAGACCCAGTACTTC. The chain combines TRBV5-1 with TRBJ2-5, with 11 bases matching TRBD2. J gave up 2 bases and V 8 bases, and 20 bases lay outside the gene matches. From germline, CDR1 is SGHRS and CDR2 YFSETQ. This CDR3 is 19 amino acids long.

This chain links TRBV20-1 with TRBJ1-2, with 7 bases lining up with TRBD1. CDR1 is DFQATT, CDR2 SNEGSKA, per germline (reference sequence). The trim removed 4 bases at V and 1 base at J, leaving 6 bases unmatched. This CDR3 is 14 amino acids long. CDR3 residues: CSATSQGGNYGYTF. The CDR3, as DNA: TGCAGTGCTACGTCGCAGGGGGGTAACTATGGCTACACCTTC.

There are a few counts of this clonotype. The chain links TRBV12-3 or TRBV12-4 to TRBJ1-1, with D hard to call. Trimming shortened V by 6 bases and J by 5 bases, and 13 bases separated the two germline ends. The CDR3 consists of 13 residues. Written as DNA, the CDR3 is TGTGCCAGCAGCCTAAAGATGGGGACTGAAGCTTTCTTT. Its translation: CASSLKMGTEAFF.

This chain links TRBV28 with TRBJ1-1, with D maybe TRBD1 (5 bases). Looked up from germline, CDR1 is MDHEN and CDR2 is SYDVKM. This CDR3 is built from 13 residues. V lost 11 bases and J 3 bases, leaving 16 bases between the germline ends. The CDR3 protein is CAARGVRDTEAFF. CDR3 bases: TGTGCCGCCCGGGGGGTAAGGGACACTGAAGCTTTCTTT.

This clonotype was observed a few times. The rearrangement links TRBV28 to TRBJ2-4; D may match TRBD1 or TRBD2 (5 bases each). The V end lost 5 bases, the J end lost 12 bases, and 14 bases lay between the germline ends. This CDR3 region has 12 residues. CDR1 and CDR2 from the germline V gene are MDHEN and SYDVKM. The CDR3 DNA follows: TGTGCCAGCAGTACTCCGGGACCGCATCAGTACTTC. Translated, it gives CASSTPGPHQYF. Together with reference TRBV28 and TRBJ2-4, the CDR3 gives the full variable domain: DVKVTQSSRYLVKRTGEKVFLECVQDMDHENMFWYRQDPGLGLRLIYFSYDVKMKEKGDIPEGYSVSREKKERFSLILESASTNQTSMYLCASSTPGPHQYFGAGTRLSVL.

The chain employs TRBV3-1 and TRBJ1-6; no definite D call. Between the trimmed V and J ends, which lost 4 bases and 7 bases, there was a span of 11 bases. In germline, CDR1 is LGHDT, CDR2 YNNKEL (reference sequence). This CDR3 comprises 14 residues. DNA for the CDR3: TGTGCCAGCAGCCCCTCCCCCCGGAATTCACCCCTCCACTTT. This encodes CASSPSPRNSPLHF.

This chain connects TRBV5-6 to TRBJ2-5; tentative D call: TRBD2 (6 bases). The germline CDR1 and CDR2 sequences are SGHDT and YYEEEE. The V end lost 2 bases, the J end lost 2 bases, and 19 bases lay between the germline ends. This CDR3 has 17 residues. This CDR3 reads CASSLFFGGRAQETQYF. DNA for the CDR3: TGTGCCAGCAGCTTATTTTTCGGGGGTCGGGCTCAAGAGACCCAGTACTTC.

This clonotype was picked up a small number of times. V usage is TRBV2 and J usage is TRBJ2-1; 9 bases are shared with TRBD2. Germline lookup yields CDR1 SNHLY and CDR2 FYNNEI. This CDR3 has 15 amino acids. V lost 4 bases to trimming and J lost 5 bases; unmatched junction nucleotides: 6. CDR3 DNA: TGTGCCAGCAGTGCCGATAGCGGGGGTGACAATGAGCAGTTCTTC. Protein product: CASSADSGGDNEQFF.

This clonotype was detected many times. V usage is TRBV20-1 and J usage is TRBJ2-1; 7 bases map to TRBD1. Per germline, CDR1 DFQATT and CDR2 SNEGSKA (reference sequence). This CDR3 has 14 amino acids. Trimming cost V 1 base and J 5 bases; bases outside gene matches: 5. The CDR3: CSARGLDRDNEQFF. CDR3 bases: TGCAGTGCTAGAGGTCTTGACAGGGACAATGAGCAGTTCTTC.

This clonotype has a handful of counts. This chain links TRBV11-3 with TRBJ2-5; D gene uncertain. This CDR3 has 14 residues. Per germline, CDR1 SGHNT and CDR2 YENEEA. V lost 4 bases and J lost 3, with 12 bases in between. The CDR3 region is CASSSEAREETQYF. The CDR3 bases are TGTGCCAGCAGCTCTGAGGCCAGAGAAGAGACCCAGTACTTC.

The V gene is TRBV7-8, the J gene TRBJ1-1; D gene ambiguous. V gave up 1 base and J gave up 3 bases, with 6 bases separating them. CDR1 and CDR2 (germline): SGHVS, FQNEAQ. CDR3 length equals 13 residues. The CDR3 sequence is CASSLGFDTEAFF. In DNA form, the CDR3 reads TGTGCCAGCAGCTTAGGATTCGACACTGAAGCTTTCTTT.

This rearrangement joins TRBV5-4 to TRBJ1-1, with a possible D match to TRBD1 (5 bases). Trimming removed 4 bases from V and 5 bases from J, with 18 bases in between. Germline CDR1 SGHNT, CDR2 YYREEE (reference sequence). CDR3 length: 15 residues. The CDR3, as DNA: TGTGCCAGCAGCCCGGGACGGTCTGAAGGGACTGAAGCTTTCTTT. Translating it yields CASSPGRSEGTEAFF.

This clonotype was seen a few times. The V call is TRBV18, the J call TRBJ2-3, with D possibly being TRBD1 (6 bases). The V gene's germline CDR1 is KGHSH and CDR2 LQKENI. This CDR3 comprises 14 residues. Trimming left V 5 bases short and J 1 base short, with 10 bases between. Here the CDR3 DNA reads TGTGCCAGCTCAACAAACAGGGGCACAGATACGCAGTATTTT. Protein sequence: CASSTNRGTDTQYF. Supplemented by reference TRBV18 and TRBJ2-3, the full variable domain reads NAGVMQNPRHLVRRRGQEARLRCSPMKGHSHVYWYRQLPEEGLKFMVYLQKENIIDESGMPKERFSAEFPKEGPSILRIQQVVRGDSAAYFCASSTNRGTDTQYFGPGTRLTVL.

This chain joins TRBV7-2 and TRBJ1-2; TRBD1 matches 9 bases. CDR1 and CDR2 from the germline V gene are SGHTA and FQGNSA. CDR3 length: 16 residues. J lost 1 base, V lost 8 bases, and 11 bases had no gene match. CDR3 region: CASSRQGQGFNYGYTF. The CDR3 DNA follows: TGTGCCAGCTCCCGTCAGGGACAGGGATTTAACTATGGCTACACCTTC.

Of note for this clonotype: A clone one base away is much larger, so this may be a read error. This chain's CDR3 is CTSSSHLAGGKNIQYF. CDR3 sequence (DNA): TGTACCAGCAGCTCCCATTTAGCGGGGGGAAAAAACATTCAGTACTTC. This chain connects TRBV6-5 to TRBJ2-4; TRBD2 agrees at 10 bases. Looked up from germline, CDR1 is MNHEY and CDR2 is SVGAGI. The CDR3 covers 16 residues.

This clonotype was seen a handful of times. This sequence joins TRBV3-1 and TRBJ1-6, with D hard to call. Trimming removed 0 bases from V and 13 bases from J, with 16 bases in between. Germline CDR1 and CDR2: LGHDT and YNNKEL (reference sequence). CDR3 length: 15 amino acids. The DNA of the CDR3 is TGTGCCAGCAGCCAAGATGTAACCTCGGATGTTCCCCTCCACTTT. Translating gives CASSQDVTSDVPLHF.

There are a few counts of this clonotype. The CDR3 reads CASSQRTSGGMTDTQYF. In nucleotides, the CDR3 is TGTGCCAGCAGCCAGCGGACTAGCGGGGGGATGACAGATACGCAGTATTTT. The rearrangement uses TRBV7-8 and TRBJ2-3; 14 bases fit TRBD2. J gave up 3 bases and V 5 bases, and 7 bases lay outside the gene matches. The CDR3 sequence is 17 residues long. Germline V CDR1 and CDR2: SGHVS, FQNEAQ.

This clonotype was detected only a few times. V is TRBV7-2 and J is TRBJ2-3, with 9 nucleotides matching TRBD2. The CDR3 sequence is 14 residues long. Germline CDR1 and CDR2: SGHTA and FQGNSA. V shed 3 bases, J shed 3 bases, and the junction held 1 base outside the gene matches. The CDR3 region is CASSFSGGTDTQYF. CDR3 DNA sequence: TGTGCCAGCAGCTTTAGCGGGGGTACAGATACGCAGTATTTT.